This TCR beta chain was obtained from a study of blood T cell repertoires in COVID-19. About the study: Some COVID-19 samples were acute and others convalescent; all came from the United States, Italy and Spain. T cells, B-cell-depleted T cells, or PBMCs provided the cDNA or gDNA that served as material.

Original processing methods: Reference gene primer amplification gave nucleated cell count estimates. Clones were read by immunoSEQ multiplex PCR, and TCRdb kept only the in-frame ones, dropping some. V and J calls and clone size are given by that table; D and trimming were obtained from the DNA. The data contain about 130,000 clones, roughly 83% of them singletons. Per the germline V gene, CDR1 is SGHNT and CDR2 is YYREEE (reference sequence). CDR3 size: 15 residues. V was clipped by 4 bases and J by 10 bases; unmatched bases: 13. The V and J genes are TRBV5-4 and TRBJ1-4; 7 bases are a match to TRBD1. The sequencing sample was made of peripheral blood. This sequence originates from an elderly woman with acute or convalescent COVID-19. CDR3 sequence (DNA): TGTGCCAGCAGCCCGGAGGGGGGCGCAGGGGGAAAACTGTTTTTT. Encoded protein: CASSPEGGAGGKLFF.